This TCR beta chain was found in a study of T cells after yellow fever vaccination. In TCRdb, the 5' RACE reads were re-called with MiXCR into one record per CDR3 protein. The sample consists of roughly 99,000 distinct CDR3 sequences, 5.8% of them appearing once. This clonotype was observed a handful of times. This CDR3 has 12 residues. Germline V gene data show CDR1 as MDHEN and CDR2 as SYDVKM. The V end was cut by 2 bases, the J end by 3 bases, with 4 bases between. The clonotype comes from a man aged 18 to 29 who received the YFV17D yellow fever vaccine. The sample in question was CD8+ T cells sorted from PBMCs, obtained 10 days after the yellow fever booster vaccination. This chain links TRBV28 with TRBJ2-5, with D unresolved. DNA of the CDR3: TGTGCCAGCAGTTTAGGGGAAGAGACCCAGTACTTC. Its protein is CASSLGEETQYF.